The present T cell receptor beta chain was sequenced within a study of CD8 T cells in Susac syndrome. The study's findings and limits: An acknowledgment was made by the study that its TCR sequencing and HLA analysis involved relatively few individuals.

Between the trimmed V and J ends, which lost 8 bases and 4 bases, there was a span of 15 bases. The CDR3 is 13 amino acids. Germline lookup yields CDR1 SNHLY and CDR2 FYNNEI. Random hexamers were used to reverse transcribe an amount of roughly 0.45 to 1 ug RNA. Amplification of the TCR beta CDR3 was carried out by immunoSEQ multiplex PCR, which spanned a total of 54 Vbeta and 13 Jbeta segments. TCRdb re-analysed the immunoSEQ multiplex PCR reads in MiXCR, keeping a single row per CDR3 protein. The sample lists 170,000 or so distinct CDR3 sequences, 95% occurring once. Remarks on this clonotype: Antigen unknown.

It was treatment-naive patients with stable or active relapsing-remitting disease who made up the multiple sclerosis controls. Sequencing input: CD8+ T cells from PBMCs. V and J are TRBV2 and TRBJ2-7; D gene ambiguous. The TCR sequence derives from a human donor with multiple sclerosis. The CDR3 loop is CASGRSSSYEQYF. The CDR3 DNA reads TGTGCCAGCGGTCGGAGCTCCTCGTACGAGCAGTACTTC.